Shown below are 22 T cell receptor beta chains from a single sample sequenced in a study of metastatic and nonmetastatic thyroid tumors. All patients were untreated before thyroid surgery. TCRdb re-clonotyped the PCR reads through MiXCR. The data contain about 25,000 clones, 20% to 25% of them singletons. Specimen: blood. These receptors came from a male donor with papillary thyroid cancer or a benign thyroid nodule (not recorded which). Some clones in this sample may be carry-over from other donors' samples.

This sequence joins TRBV20-1 and TRBJ2-3; TRBD2 matches at 13 bases. This CDR3 is 18 amino acids long. With 5 bases clipped from V and 4 bases from J, the junction kept 15 bases outside the gene matches. The germline V gene has CDR1 DFQATT and CDR2 SNEGSKA (reference sequence). The CDR3 bases are TGCAGTGCTCCACACCCGGGACTAGCGGGAAGGGAAGCAGATACGCAGTATTTT. As protein: CSAPHPGLAGREADTQYF.

At least ten counts were recorded for this clone. V gene TRBV10-2 combines with J gene TRBJ1-3; D gene uncertain. Trimming left V 6 bases short and J 0 bases short, with 9 bases between. Germline V CDR1 and CDR2: WSHSY, SAAADI. This CDR3 has 14 amino acids. The CDR3 bases are TGCGCCAGCAGGGCAGGCAACTCTGGAAACACCATATATTTT. This translates into CASRAGNSGNTIYF.

This clone was seen many times. The rearrangement joins TRBV7-9 to TRBJ1-1, with 8 bases that match TRBD1. Germline loops: CDR1 SEHNR, CDR2 FQNEAQ (reference sequence). There are 13 residues in the CDR3. V lost 4 bases to trimming and J lost 6 bases; unmatched junction nucleotides: 4. CDR3 sequence reads: CASSSTGDSEAFF. The DNA for the CDR3 is TGTGCCAGCAGCTCGACAGGGGATTCTGAAGCTTTCTTT.

This clone was found many times. The chain recombines TRBV20-1 with TRBJ1-1; D unresolved. Trimming removed 3 bases at V and 1 base at J, with 6 bases between. Per the germline V gene, CDR1 is DFQATT and CDR2 is SNEGSKA (reference sequence). The CDR3 consists of 12 residues. This chain's CDR3 is CSASFGNTEAFF. DNA for the CDR3: TGCAGTGCTAGCTTTGGGAACACTGAAGCTTTCTTT.

The genes are TRBV4-1 and TRBJ1-4, with a tentative D call TRBD1 (5 bases). This CDR3 comprises 13 residues. CDR1 and CDR2 from the germline V gene are MGHRA and YSYEKL. V was shortened by 4 bases and J by 8 bases, with 11 bases between the two germline ends. The CDR3 region is CASSPRAGEKLFF. In DNA, the CDR3 is TGCGCCAGCAGCCCCAGGGCTGGGGAAAAACTGTTTTTT.

By its share, this clone is medium-sized. V gene TRBV20-1 combines with J gene TRBJ1-2; a weak D match, TRBD1 (6 bases). Germline V gene lookup returns CDR1 DFQATT and CDR2 SNEGSKA (reference sequence). The CDR3 is 15 residues long. The ends were cut back, 0 bases at V and 8 bases at J, with 19 bases in the middle. DNA of the CDR3: TGCAGTGCTAGAGATCCGGCAGGGGATTGGGGGGGCTACACCTTC. It codes for CSARDPAGDWGGYTF.

DNA for the CDR3: TGTGCCAGCTCACCAACAAGTAGGCGGAACACTGAAGCTTTCTTT. This codes for CASSPTSRRNTEAFF. The chain is built from TRBV18 and TRBJ1-1; D is unresolved. Germline V gives CDR1 KGHSH, CDR2 LQKENI. V was shortened by 2 bases and J by 1 base, with 11 bases between the two germline ends. The CDR3 runs 15 residues.

This clone was detected ten times or more. The V gene is TRBV28, the J gene TRBJ2-3; D gene uncertain. V lost 3 bases to trimming and J lost 0 bases, with 16 bases between them. The CDR3 sequence is 17 residues long. Germline CDR1 MDHEN, CDR2 SYDVKM. The CDR3 bases are TGTGCCAGCAGTTTGAACGTTATTGACTCTAGCACAGATACGCAGTATTTT. Protein sequence: CASSLNVIDSSTDTQYF.

This clone was observed at least ten times. CDR3 DNA sequence: TGCGCCAGCAGCTTGGCGTCAGGAAACACTGAAGCTTTCTTT. It specifies CASSLASGNTEAFF. This chain uses TRBV5-1 with TRBJ1-1; D gene ambiguous. V was clipped by 0 bases and J by 2 bases, with 8 bases between them. Germline loops: CDR1 SGHRS, CDR2 YFSETQ. This CDR3 is built from 14 residues.

CDR3 amino acids: CASSEQGLLYGYTF. As DNA, the CDR3 is TGTGCCAGTAGTGAACAGGGGCTCCTCTATGGCTACACCTTC. V is TRBV19 and J is TRBJ1-2; 7 bases are shared with TRBD1. This CDR3 has 14 residues. CDR1 is LNHDA and CDR2 is SQIVND in the germline V gene (reference sequence). V shed 5 bases and J 4 bases; nucleotides not matched to a gene: 7.

V and J are TRBV4-1 and TRBJ2-5; D may correspond to TRBD1 or TRBD2 (5 bases each). The CDR3 is made up of 18 amino acids. V lost 1 base to trimming and J lost 6 bases, with 24 bases between them. CDR1 is MGHRA, CDR2 YSYEKL, per germline. CDR3 sequence (DNA): TGCGCCAGCAGCCAAGGGCCCAAAGGCGGGCAGGGCATACAGACCCAGTACTTC. It encodes CASSQGPKGGQGIQTQYF.

In this sample, this clone is medium-sized. The chain employs TRBV11-3 and TRBJ1-4; D might be TRBD1 (6 bases). Germline lookup yields CDR1 SGHNT and CDR2 YENEEA. CDR3 length: 13 amino acids. V was cut by 5 bases and J by 7 bases, with 11 bases left in between. In DNA form, the CDR3 reads TGTGCCAGCAGCCCAGGAGGGGGTGAAAAACTGTTTTTT. Its translation: CASSPGGGEKLFF.

This clone was counted many times. This rearrangement joins TRBV14 to TRBJ2-1, with TRBD2 matching 9 bases. V shed 6 bases, J shed 6 bases, and the junction held 6 bases outside the gene matches. Looked up from germline, CDR1 is SGHDN and CDR2 is FVKESK. This CDR3 contains 14 residues. The CDR3 loop reads CASSRSGRFNEQFF. In nucleotides, the CDR3 is TGTGCCAGCAGTCGAAGCGGGAGGTTCAATGAGCAGTTCTTC.

The sample holds a few counts of this clone. No conserved phenylalanine or tryptophan ends this CDR3, so it is likely a read error. The CDR3 region has the DNA TGTGCCAGTACCAGAGGGGGATTTAACTATGGCTACACCGTC. This encodes CASTRGGFNYGYTV. The genes are TRBV19 and TRBJ1-2; D is perhaps TRBD1 (6 bases). Deletions cut 7 bases from V and 1 base from J, with 13 bases between. Germline CDR1 and CDR2: LNHDA and SQIVND (reference sequence). CDR3 length: 14 amino acids.

This clone is a singleton in its sample. This rearrangement joins TRBV20-1 to TRBJ1-6; D uncertain. From germline, CDR1 is DFQATT and CDR2 SNEGSKA (reference sequence). Trimming removed 6 bases from V and 7 bases from J, with 19 bases in between. The CDR3 is made up of 15 amino acids. This chain's CDR3 is CSAPEGGPINSPLHF. The CDR3 DNA reads as TGCAGTGCCCCAGAGGGCGGACCGATAAATTCACCCCTCCACTTT.

This clone was picked up many times. The CDR3 coding sequence is TGTGCCAGCAGCTCCTATTTGGCGGGCGCCAAAAACATTCAGTACTTC. This sequence encodes CASSSYLAGAKNIQYF. The V and J genes are TRBV7-9 and TRBJ2-4; possibly TRBD2 for D (5 bases). Germline-derived CDR1 and CDR2 are SEHNR and FQNEAQ (reference sequence). The CDR3 spans 16 residues. Trimming cost V 4 bases and J 1 base, with 14 bases left between them. Based on the CDR3 plus reference TRBV7-9 and TRBJ2-4, the full variable domain is DTGVSQNPRHKITKRGQNVTFRCDPISEHNRLYWYRQTLGQGPEFLTYFQNEAQLEKSRLLSDRFSAERPKGSFSTLEIQRTEQGDSAMYLCASSSYLAGAKNIQYFGAGTRLSVL.

This clone was seen at least ten times. V usage is TRBV20-1 and J usage is TRBJ2-2, with D possibly being TRBD1 (5 bases). The germline V gene has CDR1 DFQATT and CDR2 SNEGSKA (reference sequence). The V end lost 3 bases, the J end lost 7 bases, and 9 bases lay between the germline ends. The CDR3 totals 12 residues. Here the CDR3 DNA reads TGCAGTGCTAGGGACAATTACGGGGAGCTGTTTTTT. Its protein product is CSARDNYGELFF.

This clone was seen at least ten times. The chain joins TRBV24-1 to TRBJ1-2; 7 bases agree with TRBD1. The ends lost 4 bases at V and 7 bases at J; junction bases unmatched: 11. This CDR3 comprises 15 residues. Germline values: CDR1 KGHDR, CDR2 SFDVKD. The CDR3 spells CATSDRDRVNSGYTF. CDR3 bases: TGTGCCACCAGTGACCGAGACAGGGTAAATTCTGGCTACACCTTC.

This clone was seen repeatedly, ten times or more. This sequence joins TRBV27 and TRBJ2-7, with a possible D match to TRBD1 (5 bases). The CDR3 sequence is 14 residues long. Trimming took off 6 bases at V and 3 bases at J, with 15 bases between the two ends. Germline CDR1 is MNHEY and CDR2 is SMNVEV (reference sequence). The CDR3 reads CASRPQGQSYEQYF. The CDR3 DNA is TGTGCCAGCAGACCGCAGGGTCAGAGCTACGAGCAGTACTTC.

The chain has TRBV11-3 and TRBJ1-1; TRBD1 might be the D (5 bases). In germline, CDR1 is SGHNT, CDR2 YENEEA. The CDR3 has 14 residues. With 5 bases removed from V and 1 base from J, the gap between germline ends came to 11 bases. This CDR3 reads CASSLVGPNTEAFF. CDR3 sequence (DNA): TGTGCCAGCAGCCTCGTGGGGCCGAACACTGAAGCTTTCTTT.

This clone was observed a few times. V and J are TRBV5-1 and TRBJ2-1; tentative D call: TRBD2 (6 bases). The CDR3 covers 16 residues. Germline loops: CDR1 SGHRS, CDR2 YFSETQ. V was pared by 0 bases and J by 7 bases, with 17 bases between. In DNA, the CDR3 is TGCGCCAGCAGCTTGGACCCAGGGACTGGGAGAAATGAGCAGTTCTTC. The encoded protein is CASSLDPGTGRNEQFF.

The chain joins TRBV11-2 to TRBJ2-1; possibly TRBD2 for D (5 bases). V dropped 0 bases and J dropped 9 bases, with 15 bases sitting between them. The germline CDR1 and CDR2 sequences are SGHAT and FQNNGV. The CDR3 runs 15 residues. The CDR3 DNA reads as TGTGCCAGCAGCTTAGAAGAGCGGTTAAATATTGAGCAGTTCTTC. Its protein is CASSLEERLNIEQFF.